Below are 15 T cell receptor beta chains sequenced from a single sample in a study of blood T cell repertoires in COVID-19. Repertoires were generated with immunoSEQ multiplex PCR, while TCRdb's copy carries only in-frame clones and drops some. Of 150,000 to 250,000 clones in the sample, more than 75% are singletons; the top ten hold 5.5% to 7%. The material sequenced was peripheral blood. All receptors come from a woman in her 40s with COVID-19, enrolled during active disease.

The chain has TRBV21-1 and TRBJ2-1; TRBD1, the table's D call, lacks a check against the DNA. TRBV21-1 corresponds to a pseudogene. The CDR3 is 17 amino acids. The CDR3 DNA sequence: TGTGCCAGCAGCACAAAACCAGGGTGGTGCTCCTACAATGAGCAGTTCTTC. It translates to CASSTKPGWCSYNEQFF.

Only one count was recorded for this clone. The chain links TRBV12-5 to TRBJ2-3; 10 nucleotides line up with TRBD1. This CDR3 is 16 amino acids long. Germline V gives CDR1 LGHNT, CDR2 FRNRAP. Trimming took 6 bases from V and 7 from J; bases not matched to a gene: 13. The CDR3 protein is CASGQGGQGVRHTQYF. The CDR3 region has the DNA TGTGCTAGTGGACAAGGCGGACAGGGGGTGCGACATACGCAGTATTTT.

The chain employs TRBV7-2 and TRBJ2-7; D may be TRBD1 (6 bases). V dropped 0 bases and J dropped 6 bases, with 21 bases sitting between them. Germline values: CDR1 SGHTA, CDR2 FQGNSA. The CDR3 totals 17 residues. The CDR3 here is CASSLAPGTKSPSEQYF. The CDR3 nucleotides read TGTGCCAGCAGCTTAGCCCCCGGGACAAAGAGCCCTTCCGAGCAGTACTTC.

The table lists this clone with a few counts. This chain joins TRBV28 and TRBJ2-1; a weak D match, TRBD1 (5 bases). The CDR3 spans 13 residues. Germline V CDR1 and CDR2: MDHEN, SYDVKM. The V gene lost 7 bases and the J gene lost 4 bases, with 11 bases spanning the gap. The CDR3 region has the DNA TGTGCCAGCACCTGGGGCCAGTACAATGAGCAGTTCTTC. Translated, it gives CASTWGQYNEQFF.

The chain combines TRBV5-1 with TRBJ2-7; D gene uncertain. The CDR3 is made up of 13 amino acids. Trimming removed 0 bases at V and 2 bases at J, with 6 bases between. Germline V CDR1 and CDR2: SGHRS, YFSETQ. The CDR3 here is CASSLEPTYEQYF. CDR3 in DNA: TGCGCCAGCAGCTTGGAACCTACCTACGAGCAGTACTTC. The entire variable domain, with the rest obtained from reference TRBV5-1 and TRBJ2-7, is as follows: KAGVTQTPRYLIKTRGQQVTLSCSPISGHRSVSWYQQTPGQGLQFLFEYFSETQRNKGNFPGRFSGRQFSNSRSEMNVSTLELGDSALYLCASSLEPTYEQYFGPGTRLTVT.

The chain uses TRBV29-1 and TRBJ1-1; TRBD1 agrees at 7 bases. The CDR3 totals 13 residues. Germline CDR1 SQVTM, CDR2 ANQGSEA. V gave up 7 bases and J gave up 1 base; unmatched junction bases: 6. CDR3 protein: CSAGDRKNTEAFF. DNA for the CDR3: TGCAGCGCGGGGGACAGAAAGAACACTGAAGCTTTCTTT.

The CDR3 DNA follows: TGTGCCAGCACGGGAGGTAACTATGGCTACACCTTC. It is translated as CASTGGNYGYTF. V is TRBV6-5 and J is TRBJ1-2, with D hard to call. In germline, CDR1 is MNHEY, CDR2 SVGAGI. V was shortened by 7 bases and J by 1 base, with 7 bases between the two germline ends. The CDR3 is 12 residues long.

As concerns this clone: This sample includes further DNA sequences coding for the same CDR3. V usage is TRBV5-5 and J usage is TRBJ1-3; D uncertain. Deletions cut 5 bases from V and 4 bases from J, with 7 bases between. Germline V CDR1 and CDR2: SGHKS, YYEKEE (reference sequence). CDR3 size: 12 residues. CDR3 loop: CASSLEGNTIYF. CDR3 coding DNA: TGTGCCAGCAGTTTAGAAGGAAACACCATATATTTT.

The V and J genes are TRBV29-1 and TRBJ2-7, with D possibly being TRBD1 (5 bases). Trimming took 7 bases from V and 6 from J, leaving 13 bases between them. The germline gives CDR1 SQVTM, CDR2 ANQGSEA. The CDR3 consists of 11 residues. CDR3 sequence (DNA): TGCAGCGGGGTAACAGGAGCCGAGCAGTACTTC. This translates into CSGVTGAEQYF.

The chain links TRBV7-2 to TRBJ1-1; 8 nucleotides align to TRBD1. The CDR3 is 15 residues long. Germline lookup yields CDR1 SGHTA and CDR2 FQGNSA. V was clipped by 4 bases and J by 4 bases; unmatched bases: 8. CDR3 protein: CASSYQQGGGTEAFF. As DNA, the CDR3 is TGTGCCAGCAGCTATCAACAGGGGGGTGGCACTGAAGCTTTCTTT.

The CDR3 coding sequence is TGTGCCAGCAGCCAAGAAAGAGAACTTGAAGCTTTCTTT. It specifies CASSQERELEAFF. The chain uses TRBV3-1 (or the pseudogene TRBV3-2) and TRBJ1-1; D is unresolved. CDR1 is LGHDT and CDR2 is YNNKEL in the germline V gene (reference sequence). V was pared by 0 bases and J by 7 bases, with 9 bases between. The CDR3 runs 13 residues.

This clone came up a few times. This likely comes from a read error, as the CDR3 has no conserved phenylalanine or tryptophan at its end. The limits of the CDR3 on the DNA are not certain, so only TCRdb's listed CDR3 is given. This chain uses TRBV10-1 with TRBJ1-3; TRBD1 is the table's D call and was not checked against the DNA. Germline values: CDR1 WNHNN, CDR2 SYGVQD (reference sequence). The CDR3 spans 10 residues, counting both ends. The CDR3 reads CASSVPGQGP.

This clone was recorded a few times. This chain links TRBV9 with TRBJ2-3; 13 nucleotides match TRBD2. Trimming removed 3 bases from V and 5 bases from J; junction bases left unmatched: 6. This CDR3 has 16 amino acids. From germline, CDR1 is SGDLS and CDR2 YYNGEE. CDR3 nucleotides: TGTGCCAGCAGCGCACTAGCGGGGGGGCCGGGAGATACGCAGTATTTT. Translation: CASSALAGGPGDTQYF.

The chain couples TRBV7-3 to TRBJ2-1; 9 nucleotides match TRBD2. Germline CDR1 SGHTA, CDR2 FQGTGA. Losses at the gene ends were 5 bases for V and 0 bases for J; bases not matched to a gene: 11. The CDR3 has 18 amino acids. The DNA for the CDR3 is TGTGCCAGCAGCCCCCAGACTAGCGGTTTTAGCTCCTACAATGAGCAGTTCTTC. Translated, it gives CASSPQTSGFSSYNEQFF.

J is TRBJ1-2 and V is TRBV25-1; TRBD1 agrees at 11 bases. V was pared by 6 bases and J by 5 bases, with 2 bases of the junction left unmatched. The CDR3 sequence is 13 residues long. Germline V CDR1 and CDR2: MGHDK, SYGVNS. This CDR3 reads CASRGTGGYGYTF. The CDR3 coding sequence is TGTGCCAGCAGGGGGACAGGGGGATATGGCTACACCTTC.